This record looks at one T cell receptor (beta chain) sequence and its context. What it recognizes is unknown. Thyroid ultrasound, orbital computed tomography, clinical symptoms, and serum thyroxine and TRAb underpinned diagnoses. V shed 0 bases and J shed 0 bases, with 6 bases lying between them. The CDR3 length is 14 residues. Germline CDR1 LGHDT, CDR2 YNNKEL (reference sequence). The entry originates in a study of T cells in Graves' hyperthyroidism and ophthalmopathy. Findings and caveats of the study: Most expanded thyroid clonotypes above 0.001 also appeared in blood. The model foresaw ophthalmopathy a median around 6.8 months prior to onset.

TCR beta CDR3 regions were amplified from RNA transcripts. A set of HTBI primers served as the primers for a first-round RT-PCR of the TCR CDR3. MiXCR, run by TCRdb on the multiplex PCR reads, gives a single entry per CDR3 protein. The table shows 550,000 to 800,000 distinct CDR3 sequences, with roughly 17% occurring only once. The rearrangement joins TRBV3-1 to TRBJ2-7; D is unclear. The sequenced sample consisted of blood. This TCR came from a middle-aged man with Graves' hyperthyroidism. The CDR3: CASSQDPNSYEQYF. CDR3 nucleotides: TGTGCCAGCAGCCAAGACCCTAACTCCTACGAGCAGTACTTC.